These 28 T cell receptor beta chains originate from one sample sequenced in a study of control samples from healthy donors and cancer patients. Sequencing used immunoSEQ multiplex PCR; TCRdb keeps in-frame clones, though not all of them. The data contain about 82,000 clones, approximately 94% of them singletons. Sequencing was carried out using blood. Every receptor here comes from a young woman in good health.

The rearrangement links TRBV2 to TRBJ1-5, with 11 nucleotides matching TRBD1. Germline assignment: CDR1 SNHLY and CDR2 FYNNEI. The trim removed 8 bases at V and 5 bases at J, leaving 2 bases unmatched. This CDR3 comprises 13 residues. This CDR3 is CASADRGHQPQHF. The CDR3 nucleotides are TGTGCCAGCGCGGACAGGGGGCATCAGCCCCAGCATTTT.

The chain employs TRBV7-3 and TRBJ1-6, with D possibly being TRBD1 (6 bases). The CDR3 contains 14 residues. CDR1 is SGHTA, CDR2 FQGTGA, per germline. Trimming removed 6 bases at V and 5 bases at J, with 11 bases between. This CDR3 is CASSLAGDNSPLHF. The CDR3 DNA reads as TGTGCCAGCAGTCTGGCAGGGGATAATTCACCCCTCCACTTT.

V and J are TRBV6-1 and TRBJ2-5, with 10 nucleotides matching TRBD2. CDR1 MNHNS and CDR2 SASEGT come from the germline V gene. This CDR3 is 15 amino acids long. V gave up 6 bases and J gave up 2 bases; unmatched junction bases: 6. CDR3 DNA: TGTGCCAGCAGGCCACTAGCGGGGTTACAAGAGACCCAGTACTTC. This translates into CASRPLAGLQETQYF.

This chain uses TRBV18 with TRBJ2-3; D is uncertain. Germline CDR1 KGHSH, CDR2 LQKENI. The length of the CDR3 is 17 residues. V shed 1 base and J shed 0 bases, with 14 bases lying between them. CDR3 residues: CASSPLQLPSSTDTQYF. CDR3 DNA sequence: TGTGCCAGCTCACCACTCCAACTACCATCAAGCACAGATACGCAGTATTTT.

To note about this clone: This specimen includes other DNA sequences encoding the same CDR3. V and J are TRBV7-2 and TRBJ1-2; D is unclear. Germline-derived CDR1 and CDR2 are SGHTA and FQGNSA. The ends were cut back, 3 bases at V and 4 bases at J, with 6 bases in the middle. This CDR3 is built from 12 residues. The CDR3 reads CASSLDSYGYTF. DNA for the CDR3: TGTGCCAGCAGCTTGGATAGCTATGGCTACACCTTC. The variable domain in full, completed from reference TRBV7-2 and TRBJ1-2, reads GAGVSQSPSNKVTEKGKDVELRCDPISGHTALYWYRQSLGQGLEFLIYFQGNSAPDKSGLPSDRFSAERTGGSVSTLTIQRTQQEDSAVYLCASSLDSYGYTFGSGTRLTVV.

This chain connects TRBV2 to TRBJ2-7, with D perhaps given as TRBD1 or TRBD2 (5 bases each). Germline CDR1 and CDR2: SNHLY and FYNNEI. Trimming left V 6 bases short and J 0 bases short, with 18 bases between. There are 16 residues in the CDR3. The chain's CDR3 is CASRSPGTVSSYEQYF. CDR3 nucleotide sequence: TGTGCCAGCAGATCCCCCGGGACGGTGAGCTCCTACGAGCAGTACTTC.

This chain uses TRBV5-6 with TRBJ2-7; 9 bases are shared with TRBD1. The V segment lost 2 bases and the J segment 2 bases; nucleotides outside the gene matches: 5. Germline V lookup: CDR1 SGHDT, CDR2 YYEEEE. The CDR3 spans 15 residues. For the CDR3, the DNA is TGTGCCAGCAGCTTTCGTGGGACAGGGACCTACGAGCAGTACTTC. It specifies CASSFRGTGTYEQYF.

J is TRBJ1-2 and V is TRBV27; D is undetermined. Trimming took off 6 bases at V and 2 bases at J, with 10 bases between the two ends. Germline CDR1 MNHEY, CDR2 SMNVEV (reference sequence). The CDR3 spans 13 residues. The CDR3 DNA reads TGTGCCAGCAGCCCTGGCGGAAACTATGGCTACACCTTC. Protein: CASSPGGNYGYTF.

The sample holds a few counts of this clone. The chain has TRBV7-6 and TRBJ2-7; D not certain. The V and J ends lost 1 base and 5 bases respectively, with 6 bases between them. CDR1 is SGHVS and CDR2 is FNYEAQ in the germline V gene. The CDR3 has 12 residues. The CDR3 loop is CASSLVVDEQYF. The CDR3 nucleotides are TGTGCCAGCAGCTTAGTGGTGGACGAGCAGTACTTC.

This CDR3 reads CASSPGLFTDTQYF. CDR3 coding DNA: TGTGCCAGCAGCCCAGGACTATTCACAGATACGCAGTATTTT. V usage is TRBV7-9 and J usage is TRBJ2-3; TRBD2 might be the D (6 bases). This CDR3 region has 14 residues. Germline CDR1 reads SEHNR; CDR2 reads FQNEAQ (reference sequence). Trimming stripped 5 bases from V and 2 bases from J, with 11 bases between.

This chain links TRBV7-9 with TRBJ1-2, with no clear D. CDR1 and CDR2 from the germline V gene are SEHNR and FQNEAQ (reference sequence). V dropped 5 bases and J dropped 2 bases, with 15 bases sitting between them. The CDR3 is 15 residues long. The CDR3 reads CASSPRLTENYGYTF. The CDR3 region has the DNA TGTGCCAGCAGCCCTCGATTGACCGAAAACTATGGCTACACCTTC.

This chain connects TRBV3-1 (or the pseudogene TRBV3-2) to TRBJ2-7, with D uncertain. V was trimmed by 1 base and J by 4 bases, leaving 11 bases between them. Germline V gene sequence: CDR1 LGHDT, CDR2 YNNKEL (reference sequence). The CDR3 totals 14 residues. The CDR3, as DNA: TGTGCCAGCAGCCAAGGTAAACGGAGATACGAGCAGTACTTC. Translating it yields CASSQGKRRYEQYF.

The V and J genes are TRBV29-1 and TRBJ1-1; D might be TRBD1 (6 bases). Germline V gene data show CDR1 as SQVTM and CDR2 as ANQGSEA. Between the trimmed V and J ends, which lost 3 bases and 5 bases, there was a span of 10 bases. This CDR3 has 12 residues. The CDR3 spells CSVDTGFTEAFF. The CDR3 DNA follows: TGCAGCGTTGACACAGGGTTTACTGAAGCTTTCTTT.

The CDR3 spells CASNPRWEGQETQYF. The CDR3 bases are TGTGCCAGCAACCCAAGGTGGGAAGGCCAAGAGACCCAGTACTTC. The gene calls are TRBV3-1 (or the pseudogene TRBV3-2) and TRBJ2-5; the D is unclear. The V and J ends lost 7 bases and 1 base respectively, with 16 bases between them. The CDR3 is 15 residues long. Germline V CDR1 and CDR2: LGHDT, YNNKEL (reference sequence).

The chain couples TRBV7-8 to TRBJ1-3; D is uncertain. Deletions cut 3 bases from V and 3 bases from J, with 18 bases between. CDR3 length: 17 residues. From germline, CDR1 is SGHVS and CDR2 FQNEAQ. CDR3 coding DNA: TGTGCCAGCAGCTTTTCAGGTCCCGTTCGGTTTGGAAACACCATATATTTT. The encoded protein is CASSFSGPVRFGNTIYF.

The chain carries TRBV7-6 and TRBJ2-7; 11 nucleotides match TRBD1. This CDR3 has 18 residues. The J segment lost 0 bases and the V segment lost 3 bases, leaving 10 bases of the junction unmatched. Germline CDR1 reads SGHVS; CDR2 reads FNYEAQ. This CDR3 is CASSLDDPGTGGSYEQYF. The CDR3 DNA is TGTGCCAGCAGCTTGGACGACCCCGGGACAGGGGGCTCCTACGAGCAGTACTTC.

This chain joins TRBV6-4 and TRBJ2-1, with D possibly TRBD2 on 5 matching bases. V lost 6 bases and J 0 bases, leaving 12 bases between the germline ends. The CDR3 contains 15 residues. Germline CDR1 reads MRHNA; CDR2 reads SNTAGT. The CDR3 sequence: CASSVAPSSYNEQFF. Here the CDR3 DNA reads TGTGCCAGCAGCGTAGCGCCGAGCTCCTACAATGAGCAGTTCTTC.

The V call is TRBV27, the J call TRBJ2-1; D might be TRBD2 (6 bases). V was pared by 6 bases and J by 10 bases, with 16 bases between. CDR1 and CDR2 (germline): MNHEY, SMNVEV (reference sequence). The CDR3 is 13 residues long. In nucleotides, the CDR3 is TGTGCCAGCAGGGGGACTGGGACCAGGGAGCAGTTCTTC. It yields the protein CASRGTGTREQFF.

The genes are TRBV28 and TRBJ2-7, with 9 bases fitting TRBD1. V dropped 4 bases and J dropped 2; count of bases not matched to a gene: 6. The length of the CDR3 is 15 residues. Germline V gives CDR1 MDHEN, CDR2 SYDVKM. The CDR3 spells CASSSRDRDTYEQYF. Written as DNA, the CDR3 is TGTGCCAGCAGTTCCCGGGACAGGGACACCTACGAGCAGTACTTC.

This clone was observed once. The rearrangement joins TRBV4-3 to TRBJ2-7; TRBD2 matches at 11 bases. V trimming: 4 bases; J trimming: 2 bases; junction bases outside the gene matches: 4. This CDR3 is 15 amino acids long. Germline V gene data show CDR1 as LGHNA and CDR2 as YSLEER. CDR3 protein: CASSRTSGQTYEQYF. In nucleotides, the CDR3 is TGCGCCAGCAGCCGGACTAGCGGGCAAACCTACGAGCAGTACTTC.

This chain links TRBV21-1 with TRBJ1-3. TRBV21-1 is reported as a pseudogene. The CDR3 has 18 amino acids. DNA of the CDR3: TGTGCCAGCAGCTCTAAAAGGGAGCCGGGCCTCTCTGGAAACACCATATATTTT. Residues: CASSSKREPGLSGNTIYF.

This sequence joins TRBV19 and TRBJ1-6; the D gene is possibly TRBD1 (6 bases). Germline V lookup: CDR1 LNHDA, CDR2 SQIVND (reference sequence). V was cut by 7 bases and J by 2 bases, with 9 bases left in between. The CDR3 spans 14 residues. The CDR3 DNA is TGTGCCAGTACTGCAGGGGCCTATAATTCACCCCTCCACTTT. Its translation is CASTAGAYNSPLHF. Full variable domain (remainder filled in from reference TRBV19 and TRBJ1-6): DGGITQSPKYLFRKEGQNVTLSCEQNLNHDAMYWYRQDPGQGLRLIYYSQIVNDFQKGDIAEGYSVSREKKESFPLTVTSAQKNPTAFYLCASTAGAYNSPLHFGNGTRLTVT.

The DNA for the CDR3 is TGTGCCAGCAGTGCCCGGCAGGGAGCCACTGAAGCTTTCTTT. Translated, it gives CASSARQGATEAFF. The chain has TRBV6-4 and TRBJ1-1, with D perhaps TRBD1 (5 bases). This CDR3 is 14 amino acids long. Germline V gene sequence: CDR1 MRHNA, CDR2 SNTAGT. The V end lost 4 bases, the J end lost 4 bases, and 13 bases lay between the germline ends.

This chain links TRBV4-3 with TRBJ2-7; 8 bases agree with TRBD1. CDR3 size: 15 residues. Germline CDR1 and CDR2: LGHNA and YSLEER. V was clipped by 4 bases and J by 7 bases; unmatched bases: 12. CDR3 DNA: TGCGCCAGCAGCCCCGGCCACAGGGGGTCGGGGGAGCAGTACTTC. Translation: CASSPGHRGSGEQYF.

This clone was seen only once. This chain connects TRBV14 to TRBJ2-5; 8 nucleotides align to TRBD1. The V gene end was trimmed by 0 bases and the J gene end by 4 bases; junction bases not matched to a gene: 7. Germline assignment: CDR1 SGHDN and CDR2 FVKESK. The CDR3 is 16 amino acids. This CDR3 is CASSQDLDRGRETQYF. CDR3 in DNA: TGTGCCAGCAGCCAAGATCTAGACAGGGGACGAGAGACCCAGTACTTC. Filled out from reference TRBV14 and TRBJ2-5, the complete variable domain reads EAGVTQFPSHSVIEKGQTVTLRCDPISGHDNLYWYRRVMGKEIKFLLHFVKESKQDESGMPNNRFLAERTGGTYSTLKVQPAELEDSGVYFCASSQDLDRGRETQYFGPGTRLLVL.

The rearrangement uses TRBV28 and TRBJ2-7; 10 bases are a match to TRBD2. CDR1 and CDR2 (germline): MDHEN, SYDVKM. There are 14 residues in the CDR3. The V and J ends lost 2 bases and 5 bases, in that order; junction bases with no gene match: 3. The CDR3 DNA follows: TGTGCCAGCAGTTTAGGGCTAGCGGGAGACGAGCAGTACTTC. It translates to CASSLGLAGDEQYF.

The chain joins TRBV4-2 to TRBJ2-7; tentatively, D is TRBD2 (7 bases). This CDR3 has 16 residues. Trimming took off 3 bases at V and 2 bases at J, with 17 bases between the two ends. Germline V gene data show CDR1 as LGHNA and CDR2 as YNFKEQ. The CDR3 loop reads CASSQGGLLDPYEQYF. The CDR3 DNA reads TGTGCCAGCAGCCAGGGGGGGCTTTTAGACCCCTACGAGCAGTACTTC.

This clone appeared once. V and J are TRBV19 and TRBJ2-7, with TRBD1 identical over 8 bases. The J segment lost 6 bases and the V segment lost 4 bases, leaving 8 bases of the junction unmatched. This CDR3 is 14 amino acids long. The germline V gene has CDR1 LNHDA and CDR2 SQIVND (reference sequence). Here the CDR3 DNA reads TGTGCCAGTAGTAATCAAGGTACAGGGGGCGAGCAGTACTTC. Translated, it gives CASSNQGTGGEQYF. Full variable domain (outside the CDR3, taken from reference TRBV19 and TRBJ2-7): DGGITQSPKYLFRKEGQNVTLSCEQNLNHDAMYWYRQDPGQGLRLIYYSQIVNDFQKGDIAEGYSVSREKKESFPLTVTSAQKNPTAFYLCASSNQGTGGEQYFGPGTRLTVT.